The source of this T cell receptor (beta chain) is a study of T cell repertoires in cytomegalovirus infection. Study results and limitations: Cumulative public TCR beta family frequency identified CMV carriers with the relevant HLA.

TCRdb recomputed calls from the reads with MiXCR, one row per CDR3 protein. The data contain 71,000 or so distinct CDR3 sequences, roughly 22% of them singletons. A word on this clonotype: Antigen specificity is unknown.

The V end lost 2 bases, the J end lost 7 bases, and 14 bases lay between the germline ends. The germline gives CDR1 MNHNS, CDR2 SASEGT. The CDR3 runs 15 residues. The sequence derives from a human donor in good health (CMV status not recorded). Some clones in this sample may be carry-over from other donors' samples. The specimen was CD8+ T cells from cultured PBMCs, collected from culture after CMV antigen stimulation. V gene TRBV6-1 combines with J gene TRBJ2-2; perhaps D is TRBD1 or TRBD2 (6 bases each). The CDR3, as DNA: TGTGCCAGCAGTGAATGGGGGGCAGAGGTCGGGGAGCTGTTTTTT. Residues: CASSEWGAEVGELFF.